Sequencing of this T cell receptor (beta chain) was carried out in a study of blood T cell repertoires in COVID-19. V lost 0 bases and J lost 4, with 13 bases in between. The length of the CDR3 is 15 residues. The germline V gene has CDR1 MNHEY and CDR2 SVGAGI. Original data processing: Cell counts per sample came from amplifying reference gene primers. The table came from immunoSEQ multiplex PCR; TCRdb's copy has only in-frame clones and leaves some out. V and J calls and clone size follow that table, whereas D and trimming were derived from the DNA. The repertoire consists of around 300,000 clones, with roughly 88% occurring once and the leading ten covering about 8.5%.

The sample comprised peripheral blood. The chain has TRBV6-5 and TRBJ2-7; tentatively, D is TRBD1 (6 bases). The TCR originated in a young man with active or convalescent COVID-19. CDR3 in DNA: TGTGCCAGCAGTTACTCGGGGCAGGGGTCTTACGAGCAGTACTTC. Translated, it gives CASSYSGQGSYEQYF.